These 9 T cell receptor beta chains were sequenced from one sample in a study of blood T cell repertoires in COVID-19. Assay: immunoSEQ multiplex PCR; the TCRdb copy retains only in-frame clones and omits some. The data show about 290,000 clones, over 80% seen once. Sequenced sample: peripheral blood. The receptors originated from a woman in her forties or fifties with active or convalescent COVID-19.

V gene TRBV9 combines with J gene TRBJ2-7; 7 bases align to TRBD1. Germline V gene sequence: CDR1 SGDLS, CDR2 YYNGEE. The CDR3 has 13 residues. V trimming: 3 bases; J trimming: 3 bases; junction bases outside the gene matches: 3. The CDR3 nucleotides read TGTGCCAGCAGCGGAGACAGGGACTACGAGCAGTACTTC. Residues: CASSGDRDYEQYF.

CDR3 nucleotides: TGTGCCAGCAGCTTAGCGGGAGGGCCCCGCGAGCAGTACTTC. This codes for CASSLAGGPREQYF. This rearrangement joins TRBV4-2 to TRBJ2-7; 11 nucleotides agree with TRBD2. Looked up from germline, CDR1 is LGHNA and CDR2 is YNFKEQ. V gave up 5 bases and J gave up 6 bases; unmatched junction bases: 6. This CDR3 comprises 14 residues.

This sequence joins TRBV20-1 and TRBJ1-1; possible D gene TRBD1, 5 bases. In germline, CDR1 is DFQATT, CDR2 SNEGSKA (reference sequence). This CDR3 comprises 12 residues. V was shortened by 3 bases and J by 6 bases, with 11 bases between the two germline ends. The CDR3 region is CSASRGSAEAFF. The CDR3, as DNA: TGCAGTGCTAGTAGGGGAAGCGCTGAAGCTTTCTTT.

This clone came up a few times. The chain is built from TRBV11-1 and TRBJ1-1; D gene uncertain. V gave up 5 bases and J gave up 10 bases, with 17 bases separating them. Germline lookup yields CDR1 SGHAT and CDR2 FQDESV (reference sequence). The length of the CDR3 is 13 residues. CDR3 region: CASSASRSPAAFF. For the CDR3, the DNA is TGTGCCAGCAGCGCGTCCAGGTCTCCTGCAGCTTTCTTT.

The chain employs TRBV5-1 and TRBJ2-5; TRBD1 aligns across 9 bases. V gave up 4 bases and J gave up 6 bases; unmatched junction bases: 10. CDR3 length: 15 residues. CDR1 SGHRS and CDR2 YFSETQ come from the germline V gene. CDR3 sequence reads: CASSLGTGNGQTQYF. CDR3 nucleotide sequence: TGCGCCAGCAGCCTCGGGACAGGGAATGGACAGACCCAGTACTTC.

This chain uses TRBV12-3 or TRBV12-4 with TRBJ1-1, with TRBD1 matching 8 bases. Losses at the gene ends were 6 bases for V and 4 bases for J; bases not matched to a gene: 4. The CDR3 runs to 13 residues. In DNA form, the CDR3 reads TGTGCCAGCAGCGTTGGGACAGGCACTGAAGCTTTCTTT. It specifies CASSVGTGTEAFF.

Many counts were recorded for this clone. The gene calls are TRBV28 and TRBJ2-7; 9 bases match TRBD1. CDR3 length: 16 residues. The V gene's germline CDR1 is MDHEN and CDR2 SYDVKM. The ends lost 3 bases at V and 5 bases at J; junction bases unmatched: 11. DNA for the CDR3: TGTGCCAGCAGTTTGCCCACAGGGGGCTTTTTTAACGAGCAGTACTTC. This codes for CASSLPTGGFFNEQYF.

The genes are TRBV4-2 and TRBJ2-7, with 15 bases lining up with TRBD2. CDR3 length: 18 residues. J lost 4 bases, V lost 3 bases, and 10 bases had no gene match. The V gene's germline CDR1 is LGHNA and CDR2 YNFKEQ. The CDR3, as DNA: TGTGCCAGCAGCCAGGGACTAGCGGGAGGCGGTCACTTATACGAGCAGTACTTC. It codes for CASSQGLAGGGHLYEQYF.

The chain links TRBV27 to TRBJ2-3; D not certain. The CDR3 length is 14 residues. In germline, CDR1 is MNHEY, CDR2 SMNVEV (reference sequence). V lost 3 bases and J lost 6, with 13 bases in between. CDR3 sequence: CASSFVYGSDTQYF. The CDR3 region has the DNA TGTGCCAGCAGTTTTGTTTACGGGTCGGATACGCAGTATTTT.